Below are 7 T cell receptor beta chains sequenced from a single sample in a study of shared clonotypes between healthy human individuals. Terminally differentiated effector memory CD45RA+ cells were left out of the naive CD8 fraction, which was CD45RO-negative and positively selected for CCR7. The repertoire was sequenced with immunoSEQ multiplex PCR; TCRdb's copy has only in-frame clones and lacks some. Altogether some 2,000,000 clones are present, approximately 95% being singletons, with the ten largest covering around 1.1%. Sequences were obtained from naive CD8+ T cells sorted from blood. These receptors originate from a man younger than 30 in good health.

This clone turned up a few times. Distinct nucleotide sequences in the sample also encode this CDR3. The J gene is TRBJ1-1, the V gene TRBV6-1, with D possibly matching TRBD1 (6 bases). In germline, CDR1 is MNHNS, CDR2 SASEGT. Trimming took off 6 bases at V and 4 bases at J, with 12 bases between the two ends. The CDR3 runs 13 residues. The CDR3: CASRATGSTEAFF. CDR3 in DNA: TGTGCCAGCAGAGCCACAGGGTCCACTGAAGCTTTCTTT.

A note on this clone: The sample has other DNA sequences that encode this CDR3 too. V gene TRBV6-6 combines with J gene TRBJ2-7, with D maybe TRBD1 (6 bases). The CDR3 extends over 13 amino acids. CDR1 is MNHNY and CDR2 is SVGAGI in the germline V gene (reference sequence). The V gene lost 6 bases and the J gene lost 1 base, with 10 bases spanning the gap. CDR3 in amino acids: CASSPGESYEQYF. CDR3 DNA: TGTGCCAGCAGCCCAGGGGAATCCTACGAGCAGTACTTC.

This chain links TRBV4-1 with TRBJ1-1; a possible D gene is TRBD1 (6 bases). Per germline, CDR1 MGHRA and CDR2 YSYEKL. V was trimmed by 4 bases and J by 5 bases, leaving 14 bases between them. This CDR3 comprises 14 residues. The CDR3, as DNA: TGCGCCAGCAGCCCAGGAGGGGGAAGGACTGAAGCTTTCTTT. Protein: CASSPGGGRTEAFF.

This clone was detected only once. This sequence joins TRBV7-9 and TRBJ1-2; 9 positions agree with TRBD1. This CDR3 has 14 residues. V was clipped by 3 bases and J by 4 bases; unmatched bases: 3. Germline V gene sequence: CDR1 SEHNR, CDR2 FQNEAQ (reference sequence). The CDR3 bases are TGTGCCAGCAGCTTCTCGGGACAGGGCTATGGCTACACCTTC. Residues: CASSFSGQGYGYTF.

The chain combines TRBV19 with TRBJ2-6, with D perhaps matching TRBD2 (5 bases). This CDR3 spans 16 amino acids. V was trimmed by 5 bases and J by 3 bases, leaving 14 bases between them. Germline values: CDR1 LNHDA, CDR2 SQIVND (reference sequence). CDR3 protein: CASSPDSLDGANVLTF. CDR3 DNA sequence: TGTGCCAGTAGTCCGGACTCACTGGATGGGGCCAACGTCCTGACTTTC.

The rearrangement joins TRBV10-1 to TRBJ1-4; weak D call: TRBD1 (5 bases). The germline gives CDR1 WNHNN, CDR2 SYGVQD (reference sequence). The CDR3 spans 14 residues. Trimming pared 6 bases from V and 3 bases from J, leaving 11 bases between. The CDR3 DNA follows: TGCGCCAGCAGCGCCGGGACCCCTAATGAAAAACTGTTTTTT. Translation gives CASSAGTPNEKLFF.

This sequence joins TRBV6-5 and TRBJ2-7; TRBD1 is a possible D gene (7 bases). CDR1 is MNHEY and CDR2 is SVGAGI in the germline V gene. V lost 5 bases, J lost 4 bases, and 18 bases lay in between. The CDR3 runs to 15 residues. CDR3 residues: CASSLTRGTVYEQYF. DNA for the CDR3: TGTGCCAGCAGTCTTACACGCGGGACAGTTTACGAGCAGTACTTC.